This entry describes one T cell receptor (beta chain). Its antigen is undetermined. These data come from a study of CD8+CD57+ T cells in acquired aplastic anemia. Study-level background: Yields of DNA that came from sorted CD4+ and CD8+ cells averaged approximately 3.5 ug.

V lost 5 bases and J lost 9, with 6 bases in between. Germline CDR1 SGHAT, CDR2 FQNNGV. This CDR3 comprises 10 residues. Study-wide results and caveats: No significant patient-versus-control difference appeared in CD8+ Simpson's diversity.

By flow cytometry, patients selected for sequencing had shown an expansion of CD8+CD57+ cells. The patients, all of them, had severe acquired aplastic anemia. TCR beta VDJ and CDR3 profiles were obtained from a genomic DNA template. TCRdb re-called the reads with MiXCR, one entry per CDR3 protein. The table shows hundreds of thousands of distinct CDR3 sequences, with roughly 50% occurring only once. The sample comprised sorted CD4+, CD8+, or CD8+CD57+ T cells (not recorded which) from PBMCs. The chain links TRBV11-2 to TRBJ2-3; TRBD1 is a possible D gene (5 bases). The sequence came from a human donor with aplastic anemia. The CDR3 loop reads CASSQGTQYF. The CDR3 DNA sequence: TGTGCCAGCAGCCAGGGCACGCAGTATTTT.